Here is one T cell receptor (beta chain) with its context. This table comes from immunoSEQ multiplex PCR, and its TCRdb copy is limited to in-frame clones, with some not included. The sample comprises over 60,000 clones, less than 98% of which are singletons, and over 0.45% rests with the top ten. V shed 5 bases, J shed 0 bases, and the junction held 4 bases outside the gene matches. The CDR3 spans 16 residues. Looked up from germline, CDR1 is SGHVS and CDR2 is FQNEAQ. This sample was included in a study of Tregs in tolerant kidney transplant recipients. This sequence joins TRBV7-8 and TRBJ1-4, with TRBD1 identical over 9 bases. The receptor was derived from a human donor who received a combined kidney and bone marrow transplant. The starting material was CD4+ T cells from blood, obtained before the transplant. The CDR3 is CASSPRDRATNEKLFF. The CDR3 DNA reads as TGTGCCAGCAGCCCACGGGACAGGGCAACTAATGAAAAACTGTTTTTT.